A single sample gave rise to the 30 T cell receptor beta chains below, sequenced in a study of regulatory T cells in long-lasting Graves disease. Time point defined: persistent/refractory GD, antithyroid drugs over 5 years with positive TRAb. Preparation of the TCR library used RNA extracted from PBMCs. Investigators prepared the TCR beta libraries by applying iRepertoire HTBI primers and Arm-PCR of CDR3 regions. TCRdb fed the multiplex PCR reads into MiXCR, producing one record per CDR3 protein. Here the sample spans roughly 470,000 distinct CDR3 sequences, roughly 20% being singletons. Sequenced material: peripheral blood mononuclear cells (PBMCs), taken when the disease was refractory, from a patient treated with antithyroid drugs. The source of these receptors is a female donor with Graves disease.

The chain recombines TRBV20-1 with TRBJ2-7; D gene uncertain. CDR3 length: 14 residues. Trimming stripped 5 bases from V and 1 base from J, with 15 bases between. CDR1 and CDR2 from the germline V gene are DFQATT and SNEGSKA (reference sequence). CDR3 residues: CSAFTSRQSYEQYF. The CDR3 DNA sequence: TGCAGTGCTTTTACGTCAAGGCAATCCTACGAGCAGTACTTC.

This clonotype showed up many times. The chain carries TRBV28 and TRBJ2-7, with a tentative D call TRBD2 (7 bases). The V end was cut by 3 bases, the J end by 7 bases, with 16 bases between. Germline-derived CDR1 and CDR2 are MDHEN and SYDVKM. CDR3 size: 14 residues. This CDR3 reads CASSLSRGGGEQYF. In nucleotides, the CDR3 is TGTGCCAGCAGTTTGAGTAGGGGGGGAGGGGAGCAGTACTTC. The variable domain in full, with the rest retrieved from reference TRBV28 and TRBJ2-7, is DVKVTQSSRYLVKRTGEKVFLECVQDMDHENMFWYRQDPGLGLRLIYFSYDVKMKEKGDIPEGYSVSREKKERFSLILESASTNQTSMYLCASSLSRGGGEQYFGPGTRLTVT.

This clonotype has just a few counts. The chain joins TRBV6-1 to TRBJ2-2; 10 nucleotides agree with TRBD1. This CDR3 has 18 amino acids. CDR1 and CDR2 from the germline V gene are MNHNS and SASEGT. Germline trimming cut 5 bases from V and 3 bases from J; bases unmatched to any gene: 12. The CDR3 nucleotides read TGTGCCAGCAGTCCGGGACAGGGGTTCGGCCCGGACACCGGGGAGCTGTTTTTT. This gives the protein CASSPGQGFGPDTGELFF.

This clonotype was seen ten or more times. V gene TRBV20-1 combines with J gene TRBJ1-4; the D is unclear. The CDR3 consists of 14 residues. CDR1 is DFQATT, CDR2 SNEGSKA, per germline (reference sequence). V lost 1 base and J 7 bases, leaving 13 bases between the germline ends. CDR3 DNA sequence: TGCAGTGCTAGAGGAGACGGCTCGGGTGAAAAACTGTTTTTT. Protein: CSARGDGSGEKLFF.

This rearrangement joins TRBV19 to TRBJ2-2, with a weak D call TRBD2 (5 bases). CDR3 length equals 13 residues. Trimming took 7 bases from V and 2 from J, leaving 8 bases between them. Germline V gene lookup returns CDR1 LNHDA and CDR2 SQIVND (reference sequence). This chain's CDR3 is CASTGRNTGELFF. Here the CDR3 DNA reads TGTGCCAGTACTGGGAGAAACACCGGGGAGCTGTTTTTT.

As concerns this clonotype: One end of the junction fails to match germline, which may point to a read error. The rearrangement joins TRBV19 to TRBJ1-1; D unresolved. This CDR3 comprises 16 residues. Germline V CDR1 and CDR2: LNHDA, SQIVND (reference sequence). For the CDR3, the DNA is TGTGCAGAGAAATTTCAAGGAGGGATTCTGAACACTGAAGCTTCCTTT. This codes for CAEKFQGGILNTEASF.

The sample holds many counts of this clonotype. The rearrangement uses TRBV29-1 and TRBJ1-2; D is ambiguous. Trimming took off 6 bases at V and 4 bases at J, with 15 bases between the two ends. Germline assignment: CDR1 SQVTM and CDR2 ANQGSEA. The CDR3 contains 13 residues. CDR3 residues: CSVDDGLGYGYTF. CDR3 DNA: TGCAGCGTAGACGACGGTTTGGGCTATGGCTACACCTTC.

This clonotype was counted only a few times. This chain links TRBV4-1 with TRBJ1-4; TRBD1 aligns across 9 bases. From germline, CDR1 is MGHRA and CDR2 YSYEKL. V trimming: 2 bases; J trimming: 6 bases; junction bases outside the gene matches: 4. This CDR3 comprises 15 residues. This CDR3 reads CASSQYRGRDEKLFF. The CDR3 DNA reads TGCGCCAGCAGCCAATACAGGGGGCGCGATGAAAAACTGTTTTTT.

A few counts support this clonotype. The V gene is TRBV5-1, the J gene TRBJ2-5, with D perhaps matching TRBD1 or TRBD2 (6 bases each). V shed 4 bases and J shed 7 bases, with 17 bases lying between them. CDR3 length equals 14 residues. Germline CDR1 reads SGHRS; CDR2 reads YFSETQ. The CDR3 sequence is CASSLRGLEWTQYF. The CDR3, as DNA: TGCGCCAGCAGCCTACGGGGGCTGGAGTGGACCCAGTACTTC.

The chain combines TRBV7-9 with TRBJ2-7; no reliable D call. V dropped 5 bases and J dropped 3 bases, with 14 bases sitting between them. Germline V lookup: CDR1 SEHNR, CDR2 FQNEAQ (reference sequence). This CDR3 is 14 amino acids long. The CDR3 region is CASSPGGSNYEQYF. For the CDR3, the DNA is TGTGCCAGCAGCCCAGGTGGCAGTAACTACGAGCAGTACTTC.

The chain has TRBV28 and TRBJ2-1; TRBD1 matches 9 bases. Trimming at V came to 7 bases and at J to 4 bases, leaving 5 bases not matched to a gene. Germline V gene data show CDR1 as MDHEN and CDR2 as SYDVKM. The CDR3 covers 14 residues. For the CDR3, the DNA is TGTGCCAGCAAATGGACAGGGGATTACAATGAGCAGTTCTTC. Protein product: CASKWTGDYNEQFF.

The CDR3 region is CSVGTYTEAFF. CDR3 nucleotides: TGCAGCGTTGGGACATACACTGAAGCTTTCTTT. V and J are TRBV29-1 and TRBJ1-1; D may be TRBD1 (5 bases). Per germline, CDR1 SQVTM and CDR2 ANQGSEA. CDR3 size: 11 residues. V was shortened by 4 bases and J by 3 bases, with 6 bases between the two germline ends.

This clonotype was seen repeatedly, ten times or more. This chain uses TRBV29-1 with TRBJ1-2; D is unclear. The CDR3 extends over 11 amino acids. V dropped 3 bases and J dropped 3 bases, with 5 bases sitting between them. The germline V gene encodes CDR1 SQVTM and CDR2 ANQGSEA. CDR3 sequence reads: CSVETDYGYTF. The CDR3 nucleotides read TGCAGCGTTGAGACGGACTATGGCTACACCTTC.

This clonotype came up a few times. The chain carries TRBV7-2 and TRBJ2-7; perhaps TRBD2 as D (5 bases). Trimming stripped 1 base from V and 0 bases from J, with 13 bases between. Germline-derived CDR1 and CDR2 are SGHTA and FQGNSA. The CDR3 is 16 residues long. This chain's CDR3 is CASSLGASLSSYEQYF. The CDR3 DNA reads TGTGCCAGCAGCTTAGGGGCTAGCCTGAGCTCCTACGAGCAGTACTTC.

This clonotype occurred many times. This rearrangement joins TRBV12-3 or TRBV12-4 to TRBJ2-5; a possible D gene is TRBD2 (6 bases). The V end lost 8 bases, the J end lost 4 bases, and 14 bases lay between the germline ends. The CDR3 spans 13 residues. The CDR3 DNA follows: TGTGCCAGCGCCCGGGACTTCGGAGAGACCCAGTACTTC. Translated, it gives CASARDFGETQYF.

This clonotype was recorded at least ten times. The chain is built from TRBV20-1 and TRBJ1-1; D gene ambiguous. The length of the CDR3 is 13 residues. Germline loops: CDR1 DFQATT, CDR2 SNEGSKA (reference sequence). Trimming took 6 bases from V and 1 from J, leaving 12 bases between them. CDR3 sequence reads: CSATAYQNTEAFF. The CDR3 coding sequence is TGCAGTGCGACCGCCTACCAGAACACTGAAGCTTTCTTT.

The chain carries TRBV20-1 and TRBJ1-5, with D uncertain. CDR3 length equals 15 residues. The germline V gene has CDR1 DFQATT and CDR2 SNEGSKA (reference sequence). Trimming removed 0 bases at V and 2 bases at J, with 11 bases between. The CDR3 DNA reads TGCAGTGCTAGAGATCCGGCTTCTGGCAATCAGCCCCAGCATTTT. Its translation is CSARDPASGNQPQHF.

This clonotype was found many times. This CDR3 is CASRVLSRVRRQETQYF. For the CDR3, the DNA is TGTGCCAGCAGAGTACTATCTAGAGTGAGAAGGCAAGAGACCCAGTACTTC. This chain links TRBV6-1 with TRBJ2-5; D is unclear. Trimming cost V 6 bases and J 2 bases, with 22 bases left between them. Germline lookup yields CDR1 MNHNS and CDR2 SASEGT. The CDR3 sequence is 17 residues long.

The table lists this clonotype with a few counts. This CDR3 reads CASSLGQAQRNTIYF. Here the CDR3 DNA reads TGTGCCAGCAGTTTGGGACAGGCCCAGCGCAACACCATATATTTT. V is TRBV12-3 or TRBV12-4 and J is TRBJ1-3, with 8 nucleotides matching TRBD1. This CDR3 is 15 amino acids long. Trimming at V came to 3 bases and at J to 7 bases, leaving 8 bases not matched to a gene.

This clonotype was observed a handful of times. The rearrangement uses TRBV5-1 and TRBJ2-5, with TRBD1 as a possible D gene (6 bases). Between the trimmed V and J ends, which lost 7 bases and 0 bases, there was a span of 13 bases. There are 14 residues in the CDR3. Germline CDR1 and CDR2: SGHRS and YFSETQ. The CDR3: CASCLRDNQETQYF. CDR3 bases: TGCGCCAGCTGCCTCCGGGACAACCAAGAGACCCAGTACTTC.

This clonotype showed up many times. The rearrangement joins TRBV7-9 to TRBJ2-7; TRBD2 agrees at 10 bases. CDR3 length: 17 amino acids. Germline lookup yields CDR1 SEHNR and CDR2 FQNEAQ (reference sequence). Trimming at V came to 3 bases and at J to 1 base, leaving 9 bases not matched to a gene. The CDR3 spells CASSFQAGGPSSYEQYF. The CDR3 DNA sequence: TGTGCCAGCAGCTTTCAAGCGGGAGGGCCCTCGTCCTACGAGCAGTACTTC.

This clonotype has at least ten counts. One end of the junction varies from germline; a read error may be responsible. V gene TRBV12-3 or TRBV12-4 combines with J gene TRBJ1-5; the D gene is possibly TRBD1 (5 bases). The CDR3 is 15 residues long. CDR3 sequence: CASSLAGGSNQPQHF. CDR3 nucleotide sequence: TGCGCCAGCAGCTTGGCCGGGGGAAGCAATCAGCCCCAGCATTTT.

This sequence joins TRBV4-3 and TRBJ1-5, with D unclear. This CDR3 spans 13 amino acids. Deletions cut 0 bases from V and 5 bases from J, with 5 bases between. CDR1 is LGHNA and CDR2 is YSLEER in the germline V gene. The CDR3 coding sequence is TGCGCCAGCAGCCAAGAGGTCTATCAGCCCCAGCATTTT. This translates into CASSQEVYQPQHF.

The sample holds many counts of this clonotype. This chain joins TRBV2 and TRBJ1-1; D remains unclear. This CDR3 is 12 amino acids long. The germline V gene has CDR1 SNHLY and CDR2 FYNNEI. The germline V and J ends were trimmed by 6 bases and 3 bases, with 8 bases remaining between them. In DNA, the CDR3 is TGTGCCAGCAGGGTGGGTGACACTGAAGCTTTCTTT. Translation: CASRVGDTEAFF. The whole variable domain, filled in from reference TRBV2 and TRBJ1-1, reads EPEVTQTPSHQVTQMGQEVILRCVPISNHLYFYWYRQILGQKVEFLVSFYNNEISEKSEIFDDQFSVERPDGSNFTLKIRSTKLEDSAMYFCASRVGDTEAFFGQGTRLTVV.

This rearrangement joins TRBV6-1 to TRBJ2-7; 10 bases map to TRBD1. V was pared by 3 bases and J by 1 base, with 3 bases of the junction left unmatched. Looked up from germline, CDR1 is MNHNS and CDR2 is SASEGT. There are 15 residues in the CDR3. Here the CDR3 DNA reads TGTGCCAGCAGTGATTTGGGACAGGGGTCCTACGAGCAGTACTTC. Translated: CASSDLGQGSYEQYF.

This clonotype has at least ten counts. This sequence joins TRBV20-1 and TRBJ2-4, with 7 bases identical to TRBD2. Germline V gene data show CDR1 as DFQATT and CDR2 as SNEGSKA (reference sequence). The CDR3 contains 13 residues. V lost 4 bases to trimming and J lost 1 base; unmatched junction nucleotides: 1. This chain's CDR3 is CSANGRAKNIQYF. The CDR3 DNA follows: TGCAGTGCTAACGGGAGGGCCAAAAACATTCAGTACTTC.

The chain is built from TRBV20-1 and TRBJ1-2; TRBD1 matches 9 bases. CDR3 length: 12 amino acids. The junction had 7 bases not matched to a gene; V was cut back by 6 bases and J by 8 bases. Germline V gives CDR1 DFQATT, CDR2 SNEGSKA (reference sequence). The CDR3 region has the DNA TGCAGTGCGCTTACAGGGGGCTGGGGCTACACCTTC. It specifies CSALTGGWGYTF.

The chain couples TRBV6-1 to TRBJ2-2; unclear D gene. The germline CDR1 and CDR2 sequences are MNHNS and SASEGT. CDR3 length: 16 amino acids. V was trimmed by 0 bases and J by 6 bases, leaving 14 bases between them. CDR3 protein: CASSEAQRRIAGELFF. The CDR3, as DNA: TGTGCCAGCAGTGAAGCGCAACGGCGGATCGCCGGGGAGCTGTTTTTT.

This clonotype has a handful of counts. This chain uses TRBV6-1 with TRBJ1-5, with TRBD1 matching 7 bases. This CDR3 has 14 amino acids. The J segment lost 6 bases and the V segment lost 4 bases, leaving 6 bases of the junction unmatched. Germline CDR1 reads MNHNS; CDR2 reads SASEGT. The CDR3 sequence is CASSASGGSQPQHF. The CDR3 bases are TGTGCCAGCAGTGCATCAGGGGGAAGTCAGCCCCAGCATTTT.

This clonotype was counted ten times or more. This rearrangement joins TRBV28 to TRBJ1-2, with 8 bases that match TRBD1. This CDR3 region has 12 residues. Per the germline V gene, CDR1 is MDHEN and CDR2 is SYDVKM. With 9 bases clipped from V and 6 bases from J, the junction kept 6 bases outside the gene matches. CDR3: CASSPGGNGYTF. Here the CDR3 DNA reads TGTGCCAGTTCCCCAGGGGGCAATGGCTACACCTTC.